The table lists the clone carrying this T cell receptor beta chain with many counts. Its antigen is not known. Combining iRepertoire HTBI primers with Arm-PCR of CDR3 regions, the authors built TCR beta libraries. Via MiXCR, TCRdb re-called the multiplex PCR reads, giving one row per CDR3 protein. This table has over 400,000 distinct CDR3 sequences, approximately 15% appearing once. Time point here: newly diagnosed GD, antithyroid drugs for less than 3 months. Extracted PBMC RNA gave rise to the TCR library. Around 9.8 milliliters of peripheral blood were taken and placed in EDTA tubes. This sample is drawn from a study of regulatory T cells in long-lasting Graves disease. The study's findings and limits: The persistent group shared 2,741 public clonotypes, more than the 966 shared by new patients.

Looked up from germline, CDR1 is LGHDT and CDR2 is YNNKEL (reference sequence). Trimming shortened V by 0 bases and J by 0 bases, and 10 bases separated the two germline ends. The CDR3 contains 16 residues. These sequences were also reported in another study, on T cells in Graves' hyperthyroidism and ophthalmopathy. As reported in that work: Based on clinical symptoms, serum thyroxine and TRAb, thyroid ultrasound and orbital computed tomography, diagnoses were reached. Primed by the HTBI set, a first-round RT-PCR was run on the TCR CDR3.

Material: peripheral blood mononuclear cells (PBMCs), obtained at new diagnosis, from a patient treated with antithyroid drugs. The rearrangement uses TRBV3-1 and TRBJ2-3; either TRBD1 or TRBD2 may fit D (5 bases each). This TCR was sampled from a woman in her fifties or sixties with Graves disease. The CDR3 loop reads CASSQDQGGSTDTQYF. The CDR3 bases are TGTGCCAGCAGCCAAGATCAGGGCGGGAGCACAGATACGCAGTATTTT.